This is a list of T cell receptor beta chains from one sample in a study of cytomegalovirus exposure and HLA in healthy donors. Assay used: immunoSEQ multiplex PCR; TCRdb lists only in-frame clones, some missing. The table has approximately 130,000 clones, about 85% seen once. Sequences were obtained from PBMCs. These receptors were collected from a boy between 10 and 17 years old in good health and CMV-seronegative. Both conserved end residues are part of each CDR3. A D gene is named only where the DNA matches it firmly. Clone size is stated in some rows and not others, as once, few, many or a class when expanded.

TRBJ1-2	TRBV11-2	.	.	CASSSLGIGGAPYGYTF	TGTGCCAGCAGCAGCTTAGGAATAGGGGGAGCCCCCTATGGCTACACCTTC
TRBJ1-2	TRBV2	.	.	CASLENYGYTF	TGTGCCAGCTTGGAGAACTATGGCTACACCTTC
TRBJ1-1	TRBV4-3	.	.	CASSQDLGGRHTEAFF	TGCGCCAGCAGCCAAGATCTCGGGGGGAGGCACACTGAAGCTTTCTTT
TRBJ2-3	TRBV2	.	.	CASTPEGGTYTDTQYF	TGTGCCAGCACCCCAGAAGGGGGAACCTACACAGATACGCAGTATTTT
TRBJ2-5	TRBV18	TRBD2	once	CASSPRTSGSQETQYF	TGTGCCAGCTCACCGAGGACTAGCGGGAGTCAAGAGACCCAGTACTTC
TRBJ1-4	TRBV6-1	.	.	CASSWGPNEKLFF	TGTGCCAGCTCCTGGGGCCCTAATGAAAAACTGTTTTTT
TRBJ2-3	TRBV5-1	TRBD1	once	CASSSWLGQANTDTQYF	TGCGCCAGCAGCTCTTGGCTGGGACAGGCAAACACAGATACGCAGTATTTT
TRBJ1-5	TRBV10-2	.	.	CASSGGGYSNQPQHF	TGCGCCAGCAGTGGGGGAGGGTATAGCAATCAGCCCCAGCATTTT
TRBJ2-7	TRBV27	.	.	CASTQFTGTTYEQYF	TGTGCCAGCACCCAATTTACAGGGACTACCTACGAGCAGTACTTC
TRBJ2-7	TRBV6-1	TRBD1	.	CASSRPGTGGEQYF	TGTGCCAGCAGCCGACCCGGGACAGGGGGCGAGCAGTACTTC
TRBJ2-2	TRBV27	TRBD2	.	CASSLPRGLAGTGELFF	TGTGCCAGCAGTTTACCGCGAGGACTAGCGGGCACCGGGGAGCTGTTTTTT
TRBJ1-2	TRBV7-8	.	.	CASSQDKNYGYTF	TGTGCCAGCAGCCAGGACAAGAACTATGGCTACACCTTC
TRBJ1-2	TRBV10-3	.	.	CAISDRGGYGYTF	TGTGCCATCAGTGACAGGGGAGGGTATGGCTACACCTTC
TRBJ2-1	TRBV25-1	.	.	CASSASPVSFAYNEQFF	TGTGCCAGCAGTGCGAGTCCCGTGAGTTTTGCCTACAATGAGCAGTTCTTC
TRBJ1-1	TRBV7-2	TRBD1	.	CASRRQGGMNTEAFF	TGTGCCAGCAGACGACAGGGGGGGATGAACACTGAAGCTTTCTTT
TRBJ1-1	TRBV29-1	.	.	CSVEGQSSTEAFF	TGCAGCGTTGAGGGCCAGTCCTCCACTGAAGCTTTCTTT
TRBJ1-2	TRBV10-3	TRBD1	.	CAIGTDGYTF	TGTGCCATCGGGACAGACGGCTACACCTTC
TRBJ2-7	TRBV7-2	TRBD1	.	CASSTMGTASYEQYF	TGTGCCAGCAGCACCATGGGGACAGCATCCTACGAGCAGTACTTC
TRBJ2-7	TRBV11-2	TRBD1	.	CASSLITGTVYEQYF	TGTGCCAGCAGCTTAATTACCGGGACAGTATACGAGCAGTACTTC
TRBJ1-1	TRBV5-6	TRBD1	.	CASSLQGAAEAFF	TGTGCCAGCAGCCTACAGGGGGCGGCTGAAGCTTTCTTT
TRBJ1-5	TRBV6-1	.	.	CASMGGQGQPQHF	TGTGCCAGCATGGGTGGGCAGGGTCAGCCCCAGCATTTT
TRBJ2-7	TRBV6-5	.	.	CASSFLPGQTFYEQYF	TGTGCCAGCAGTTTCCTCCCGGGACAAACCTTCTACGAGCAGTACTTC
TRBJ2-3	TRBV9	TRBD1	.	CASSSFGTEPTDTQYF	TGTGCCAGCAGCTCCTTCGGGACAGAACCCACAGATACGCAGTATTTT
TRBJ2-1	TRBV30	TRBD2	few	CAWSLAGGGEQFF	TGTGCCTGGAGCTTAGCGGGAGGCGGTGAGCAGTTCTTC
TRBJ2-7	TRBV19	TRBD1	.	CASSNIRDRGHYEQYF	TGTGCCAGTAGTAACATCCGGGACAGGGGGCACTACGAGCAGTACTTC
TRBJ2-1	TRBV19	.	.	CASSQSGGGYKQFF	TGTGCCAGTAGCCAATCGGGCGGCGGGTACAAGCAGTTCTTC
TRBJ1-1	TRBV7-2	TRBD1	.	CASSLAGGQGTLNTEAFF	TGTGCCAGCAGCTTAGCTGGGGGACAGGGGACATTGAACACTGAAGCTTTCTTT
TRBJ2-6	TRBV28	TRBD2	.	CASSSAGTSISGANVLTF	TGTGCCAGCAGTTCAGCCGGGACTAGTATCTCTGGGGCCAACGTCCTGACTTTC
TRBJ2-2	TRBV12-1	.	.	CASSDADGYLEPGELFF	TGTGCCAGCAGCGACGCTGATGGGTACTTGGAGCCCGGGGAGCTGTTTTTT
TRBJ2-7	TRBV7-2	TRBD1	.	CASSSLVTGTYEQYF	TGTGCCAGCAGCTCCCTTGTGACAGGGACGTACGAGCAGTACTTC
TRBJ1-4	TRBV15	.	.	CATSRFTASTNEKLFF	TGTGCCACCAGCAGGTTCACAGCCTCAACTAATGAAAAACTGTTTTTT
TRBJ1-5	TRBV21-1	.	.	CASSKVVEVEGANQPQHF	TGTGCCAGCAGCAAAGTGGTCGAGGTGGAGGGCGCCAATCAGCCCCAGCATTTT
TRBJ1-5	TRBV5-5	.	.	CASSLNTDPRPQHF	TGTGCCAGCAGCTTGAATACAGACCCAAGGCCCCAGCATTTT
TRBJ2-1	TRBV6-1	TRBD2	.	CASTAGAYNEQFF	TGTGCCAGCACGGCGGGGGCCTACAATGAGCAGTTCTTC
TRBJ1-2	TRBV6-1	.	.	CASMGIANYGYTF	TGTGCCAGCATGGGCATAGCTAACTATGGCTACACCTTC
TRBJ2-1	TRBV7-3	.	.	CASSLSRLVLNEQFF	TGTGCCAGCAGCTTATCCCGACTAGTTTTAAATGAGCAGTTCTTC
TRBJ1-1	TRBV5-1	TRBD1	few	CASRDRVYTEAFF	TGCGCCAGCAGGGACAGGGTGTACACTGAAGCTTTCTTT
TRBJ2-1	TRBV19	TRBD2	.	CASNPGLAGVGASEQFF	TGTGCCAGTAACCCGGGACTAGCGGGAGTAGGGGCTAGTGAGCAGTTCTTC
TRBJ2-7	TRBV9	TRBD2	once	CASSVGGEGIEQYF	TGTGCCAGCAGCGTAGGAGGGGAGGGGATCGAGCAGTACTTC
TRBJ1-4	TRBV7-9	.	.	CSTGDAGGNEKLFF	TGTTCCACCGGGGACGCGGGGGGAAATGAAAAACTGTTTTTT
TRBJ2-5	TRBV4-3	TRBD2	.	CASSQELVAGGPEETQYF	TGCGCCAGCAGCCAAGAGTTAGTAGCGGGGGGGCCAGAGGAGACCCAGTACTTC
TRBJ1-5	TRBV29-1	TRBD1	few	CSVVGTGGADQPQHF	TGCAGCGTTGTCGGGACAGGGGGCGCGGATCAGCCCCAGCATTTT
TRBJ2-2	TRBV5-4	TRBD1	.	CASSRRDRHTGELFF	TGTGCCAGCAGCCGAAGGGACAGACACACCGGGGAGCTGTTTTTT
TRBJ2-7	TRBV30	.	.	CAWSFRTAPNEQYF	TGTGCCTGGAGTTTCAGGACAGCCCCGAACGAGCAGTACTTC
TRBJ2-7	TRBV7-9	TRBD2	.	CASSPRPLAGVPYEQYF	TGTGCCAGCAGCCCTAGGCCCCTAGCGGGAGTACCCTACGAGCAGTACTTC
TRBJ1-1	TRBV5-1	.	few	CASSLGSKSEAFF	TGCGCCAGCAGCTTGGGATCTAAATCTGAAGCTTTCTTT
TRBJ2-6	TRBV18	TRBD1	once	CASSPPGQLFSGANVLTF	TGTGCCAGCTCACCACCGGGACAGCTTTTCTCTGGGGCCAACGTCCTGACTTTC
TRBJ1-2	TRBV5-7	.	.	CASKEGYTF	TGTGCCAGCAAAGAGGGCTACACCTTC
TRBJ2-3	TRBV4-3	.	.	CASSQGLATTDTQYF	TGCGCCAGCAGCCAAGGGCTAGCAACAACAGATACGCAGTATTTT
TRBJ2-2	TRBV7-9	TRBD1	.	CASSVGTVYTGELFF	TGTGCCAGCAGCGTCGGGACAGTGTACACCGGGGAGCTGTTTTTT
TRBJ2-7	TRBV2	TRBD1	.	CASSGDRDRGHEQYF	TGTGCCAGCAGTGGTGACCGGGACAGGGGCCACGAGCAGTACTTC
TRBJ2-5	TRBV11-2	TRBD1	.	CASSRDSLETQYF	TGTGCCAGCAGTAGGGACAGCTTAGAGACCCAGTACTTC
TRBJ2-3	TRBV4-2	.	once	CASSLGGEGLSDTQYF	TGTGCCAGCAGCCTAGGGGGTGAGGGTTTGTCAGATACGCAGTATTTT
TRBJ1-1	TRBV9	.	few	CASSVGPSEAFF	TGTGCCAGCAGCGTAGGTCCTAGTGAAGCTTTCTTT
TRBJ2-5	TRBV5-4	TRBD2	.	CASRPGLVIETQYF	TGTGCCAGCAGGCCGGGACTAGTTATAGAGACCCAGTACTTC
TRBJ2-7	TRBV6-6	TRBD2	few	CASSTLAGGPGEQYF	TGTGCCAGCAGTACGCTAGCGGGAGGGCCAGGAGAGCAGTACTTC
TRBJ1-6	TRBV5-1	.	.	CASSSTGSSPLHF	TGCGCCAGCAGCTCAACAGGGTCTTCACCCCTCCACTTT
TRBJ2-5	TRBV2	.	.	CASSQIQETQYF	TGTGCCAGCAGCCAGATACAAGAGACCCAGTACTTC
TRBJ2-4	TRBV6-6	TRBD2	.	CASSYSILRGGDIQYF	TGTGCCAGCAGTTACTCGATCCTCCGGGGGGGAGACATTCAGTACTTC